These T cell receptor beta chains were read from a single sample in a study of T-cell memory formation after mild COVID-19. TCRdb re-derived calls from the 5' RACE reads in MiXCR, one entry per CDR3 protein. Of about 140,000 distinct CDR3 sequences detected, more than 13% appear once; the ten largest clones hold roughly 28%. The sequencing sample was made of PBMCs or a T cell subset sorted from them (not recorded which). The source of these receptors is an adult woman who had mild COVID-19 (a few samples of this study predate the infection). Cell type and time point are not known. Each CDR3 is given with its conserved first and last residue. D genes are given only for firm matches. Size values are once, few and many counts, or a class for expanded clones, and some rows have none.

v_call	j_call	d_call	clone_size	cdr3_nt	cdr3_aa
TRBV24-1	TRBJ2-1	NA	few	TGTGCCACCAGTGACCGCAGGGGGGACGAGCAGTTCTTC	CATSDRRGDEQFF
TRBV12-3/TRBV12-4	TRBJ2-1	TRBD2	NA	TGTGCCAGCAGCCGTCCGGGCGGGGGGGACAATGAGCAGTTCTTC	CASSRPGGGDNEQFF
TRBV20-1	TRBJ2-7	NA	NA	TGCAGTGCTAGAGGGCGGGATCGGTACGAGCAGTACTTC	CSARGRDRYEQYF
TRBV15	TRBJ2-4	NA	few	TGTGCCACCAGCAGAGCCCACCTAGGTTCGGAAAACATTCAGTACTTC	CATSRAHLGSENIQYF
TRBV29-1	TRBJ2-3	NA	NA	TGCAGCGTTGAAGATCTCCCCGGGCCAGATACGCAGTATTTT	CSVEDLPGPDTQYF
TRBV6-2/TRBV6-3	TRBJ2-1	NA	NA	TGTGCCAGCAGTGCCCTCCGGGATCTCTACAATGAGCAGTTCTTC	CASSALRDLYNEQFF
TRBV5-5	TRBJ1-4	NA	NA	TGTGCCAGCAGCTTGTTAGGCCAGGTCTTTGGAGGTGGGGAAAAACTGTTTTTT	CASSLLGQVFGGGEKLFF
TRBV4-1	TRBJ1-1	NA	few	TGCGCCAGCAGCAGAGGCGGGGGGCTGTCTCCGTTTACTGAAGCTTTCTTT	CASSRGGGLSPFTEAFF
TRBV12-3/TRBV12-4	TRBJ2-1	NA	few	TGTGCCAGCAGTTCGGTCCGAATCTCCTACAATGAGCAGTTCTTC	CASSSVRISYNEQFF
TRBV4-2	TRBJ2-1	TRBD2	many	TGTGCCAGCAGCCAGACCGGACTAGCGGGGACCCAAAATGAGCAGTTCTTC	CASSQTGLAGTQNEQFF
TRBV5-1	TRBJ2-1	TRBD1	NA	TGCGCCAGCAGCTTGGGGGACAGGGTGAATGAGCAGTTCTTC	CASSLGDRVNEQFF
TRBV12-3/TRBV12-4	TRBJ1-4	NA	NA	TGTGCCAGCAGTTTATCTGGGGGCCATGAAAAACTGTTTTTT	CASSLSGGHEKLFF
TRBV7-2	TRBJ2-3	TRBD2	few	TGTGCCAGCAGCTCCCAGACTAGCAGGTTCGCAGATACGCAGTATTTT	CASSSQTSRFADTQYF
TRBV15	TRBJ2-5	NA	NA	TGTGCCACCAGCAGAGATAAGGAGACCCAGTACTTC	CATSRDKETQYF
TRBV9	TRBJ2-1	NA	few	TGTGCCAGCAGCGTAACAGACCTCTTCGTTGACAATGAGCAGTTCTTC	CASSVTDLFVDNEQFF
TRBV29-1	TRBJ2-3	NA	many	TGCAGCGTTGTTCTCCTAGGGGATTTGAGCACAGATACGCAGTATTTT	CSVVLLGDLSTDTQYF
TRBV3-1	TRBJ2-3	NA	few	TGTGCCAGCAGTCAGAAGACAGGACTAGGGGCAGATACGCAGTATTTT	CASSQKTGLGADTQYF
TRBV25-1	TRBJ2-3	NA	few	TGTGCCAGCAGTGATCATGCCTCCACAGATACGCAGTATTTT	CASSDHASTDTQYF
TRBV6-5	TRBJ2-1	TRBD2	NA	TGTGCCAGCAGTCAACTAGCGGGTAACAATGAGCAGTTCTTC	CASSQLAGNNEQFF
TRBV7-9	TRBJ1-2	NA	few	TGTGCCAGCAGCTTAGACGTCGAGGGATACTATGGCTACACCTTC	CASSLDVEGYYGYTF
TRBV5-6	TRBJ2-7	NA	NA	TGTGCCAGCAGCTTCGGGCACGAGCAGTACTTC	CASSFGHEQYF
TRBV7-6	TRBJ1-1	NA	few	TGTGCCAGCAGCTTAGCGGAAGGGGTCGGGACTGAAGCTTTCTTT	CASSLAEGVGTEAFF
TRBV7-8	TRBJ2-1	TRBD1	few	TGTGCCAGCAGTTCCGGGACAGGGCTCCTTGTGGAGCAGTTCTTC	CASSSGTGLLVEQFF
TRBV7-9	TRBJ1-1	NA	NA	TGTGCCAGCAACCCCCCGCAGGGGAACACTGAAGCTTTCTTT	CASNPPQGNTEAFF
TRBV9	TRBJ1-2	NA	few	TGTGCCAGCAGCACTTCGGGCCCGTCCGGCTACACCTTC	CASSTSGPSGYTF
TRBV20-1	TRBJ2-5	TRBD1	few	TGCAGTGCTAGGGCGACAGGGTATTCCCAGTACTTC	CSARATGYSQYF
TRBV7-2	TRBJ1-2	NA	few	TGTGCCAGCAGCTCGACGGACTATGGCTACACCTTC	CASSSTDYGYTF
TRBV4-1	TRBJ1-1	NA	few	TGCGCCAGCAGCCAAGAGAGCGGGGGCACTGAAGCTTTCTTT	CASSQESGGTEAFF
TRBV6-1	TRBJ2-7	TRBD1	few	TGTGCCAGCTGGTCTAGGACAGGGGGGGCCGAGCAGTACTTC	CASWSRTGGAEQYF
TRBV6-5	TRBJ1-1	NA	NA	TGTGCCAGCAGAACGGGGAACACTGAAGCTTTCTTT	CASRTGNTEAFF
TRBV5-6	TRBJ1-1	TRBD1	few	TGTGCCAGCAGCCCCCGGTTTGGGACAGGTACTGAAGCTTTCTTT	CASSPRFGTGTEAFF
TRBV4-1	TRBJ2-1	TRBD1	few	TGCGCCAGCAGCCCCGGACAGGGTTGGGATGAGCAGTTCTTC	CASSPGQGWDEQFF
TRBV5-1	TRBJ2-7	NA	few	TGCGCCAGCAGCTTTGGCAGATCCTCCTACGAGCAGTACTTC	CASSFGRSSYEQYF
TRBV4-1	TRBJ1-2	NA	NA	TGCGCCAGCAGCCAAGATACCCTGGACGCCCTCGGGGAGTATGGCTACACCTTC	CASSQDTLDALGEYGYTF
TRBV6-2/TRBV6-3	TRBJ2-5	NA	few	TGTGCCAGCAGTCAAGCGGGCTTCCAAGAGACCCAGTACTTC	CASSQAGFQETQYF
TRBV7-9	TRBJ2-5	NA	NA	TGTGCCAGCAGCTTAGTGAACGTAGAGACCCAGTACTTC	CASSLVNVETQYF
TRBV7-2	TRBJ1-1	NA	many	TGTGCCAGCAGCTCGGGACAGAACACTGAAGCTTTCTTT	CASSSGQNTEAFF
TRBV7-2	TRBJ2-7	TRBD1	few	TGTGCCAGCAGCTTGGCCGGGACAGGGTGGTACGAGCAGTACTTC	CASSLAGTGWYEQYF
TRBV7-6	TRBJ1-5	TRBD1	few	TGTGCCAGCAGCTTATCCAGGGGGATCAATCAGCCCCAGCATTTT	CASSLSRGINQPQHF
TRBV7-3	TRBJ2-2	NA	many	TGTGCCAGCAGCTTAGTTGGGTCGAACACCGGGGAGCTGTTTTTT	CASSLVGSNTGELFF
TRBV5-5	TRBJ2-5	NA	few	TGTGCCAGCAGCCCGCCCGGGGGTGAAGAGACCCAGTACTTC	CASSPPGGEETQYF
TRBV15	TRBJ2-7	NA	few	TGTGCCACCAGCAGAGACAGGGCACACGAGCAGTACTTC	CATSRDRAHEQYF
TRBV2	TRBJ2-7	TRBD2	many	TGTGCCAACCAACCGGGGCGGGGGGCGACATACGAGCAGTACTTC	CANQPGRGATYEQYF
TRBV7-9	TRBJ2-1	NA	NA	TGTGCCAGCAGCCCAGGTCGGAGCCCGGTCTACAATGAGCAGTTCTTC	CASSPGRSPVYNEQFF
TRBV13	TRBJ2-7	NA	few	TGTGCCAGCAGCACCCCCCAGGGGCCGCTACCCTACGAGCAGTACTTC	CASSTPQGPLPYEQYF
TRBV7-9	TRBJ2-1	NA	NA	TGTGCCAGCAGCCCGAATTTCAATGAGCAGTTCTTC	CASSPNFNEQFF
TRBV4-1	TRBJ2-3	NA	NA	TGCGCCAGCAGCCAAGATGAGGGGACGGCGCAGTATTTT	CASSQDEGTAQYF